The 22 T cell receptor beta chains below all came from one sample that was sequenced in a study of chemoradiotherapy in HPV16-positive cancers. Repertoires were generated with immunoSEQ multiplex PCR, while TCRdb's copy carries only in-frame clones and drops some. The data show 25,000 to 30,000 clones, around 84% seen once. The specimen comprised blood, sampled from a patient who underwent chemoradiotherapy. The receptors come from a human donor with HPV-associated anogenital cancer.

This sequence joins TRBV5-1 and TRBJ2-5; 7 bases map to TRBD1. The CDR3 runs 14 residues. Germline V gene sequence: CDR1 SGHRS, CDR2 YFSETQ. The ends lost 2 bases at V and 7 bases at J; junction bases unmatched: 8. The CDR3 bases are TGCGCCAGCAGCTTAGACAGGGTTTTCGCGACCCAGTACTTC. As protein: CASSLDRVFATQYF.

For the CDR3, the DNA is TGTGCCTGGAGTACCAGCGGGACTCGTGGTGAAAAACTGTTTTTT. Its protein product is CAWSTSGTRGEKLFF. This chain joins TRBV30 and TRBJ1-4; D is perhaps TRBD1 (5 bases). There are 15 residues in the CDR3. Germline CDR1 and CDR2: GTSNPN and SVGIG (reference sequence). V was pared by 2 bases and J by 7 bases, with 17 bases between. The complete variable domain, with remaining parts taken from reference TRBV30 and TRBJ1-4, reads SQTIHQWPATLVQPVGSPLSLECTVEGTSNPNLYWYRQAAGRGLQLLFYSVGIGQISSEVPQNLSASRPQDRQFILSSKKLLLSDSGFYLCAWSTSGTRGEKLFFGSGTQLSVL.

This clone has only a few counts. The V call is TRBV27, the J call TRBJ1-5; weak D call: TRBD1 (5 bases). V lost 1 base and J lost 3, with 13 bases in between. Germline V gene data show CDR1 as MNHEY and CDR2 as SMNVEV (reference sequence). The CDR3 loop spans 16 amino acids. CDR3 sequence reads: CASSLLSRDSNQPQHF. As DNA, the CDR3 is TGTGCCAGCAGTTTATTGAGCCGGGACTCCAATCAGCCCCAGCATTTT.

This clone is a singleton in its sample. This sequence joins TRBV7-8 and TRBJ1-5; 9 nucleotides agree with TRBD1. The CDR3 totals 14 residues. Trimming took 5 bases from V and 4 from J; bases not matched to a gene: 3. The germline gives CDR1 SGHVS, CDR2 FQNEAQ. CDR3 protein: CASSGDRVNQPQHF. Here the CDR3 DNA reads TGTGCCAGCAGCGGGGACAGGGTTAATCAGCCCCAGCATTTT.

V gene TRBV7-2 combines with J gene TRBJ2-5; D may match TRBD1 or TRBD2 (6 bases each). The CDR3 length is 15 residues. Looked up from germline, CDR1 is SGHTA and CDR2 is FQGNSA. Deletions cut 0 bases from V and 4 bases from J, with 12 bases between. CDR3 sequence (DNA): TGTGCCAGCAGCTTAGCTCAGGGGAGGATAGAGACCCAGTACTTC. Its protein is CASSLAQGRIETQYF.

This clone was detected only a few times. The rearrangement links TRBV11-2 to TRBJ2-3; 9 bases align to TRBD2. The germline gives CDR1 SGHAT, CDR2 FQNNGV. CDR3 length: 15 amino acids. V gave up 3 bases and J gave up 9 bases; unmatched junction bases: 10. DNA of the CDR3: TGTGCCAGCAGCTTCCGGGCGGGGGGGCGTGTGACGCAGTATTTT. As protein: CASSFRAGGRVTQYF.

The chain employs TRBV19 and TRBJ2-3; TRBD2 matches at 7 bases. The CDR3 spans 14 residues. J gave up 2 bases and V 7 bases, and 6 bases lay outside the gene matches. CDR1 is LNHDA, CDR2 SQIVND, per germline (reference sequence). The CDR3 sequence: CASKVGGYTDTQYF. CDR3 DNA: TGTGCCAGTAAGGTCGGGGGGTACACAGATACGCAGTATTTT.

The chain links TRBV5-6 to TRBJ1-6; D is uncertain. With 2 bases removed from V and 6 bases from J, the gap between germline ends came to 12 bases. The CDR3 has 15 amino acids. Germline V gives CDR1 SGHDT, CDR2 YYEEEE. The CDR3 nucleotides read TGTGCCAGCAGCTTCCGGGGATCAGGTAATTCACCCCTCCACTTT. Amino acids: CASSFRGSGNSPLHF. Looking up the rest from reference TRBV5-6 and TRBJ1-6 gives the full variable domain: DAGVTQSPTHLIKTRGQQVTLRCSPKSGHDTVSWYQQALGQGPQFIFQYYEEEERQRGNFPDRFSGHQFPNYSSELNVNALLLGDSALYLCASSFRGSGNSPLHFGNGTRLTVT.

The J gene is TRBJ1-2, the V gene TRBV7-2; D gene ambiguous. CDR3 size: 13 residues. Germline V gives CDR1 SGHTA, CDR2 FQGNSA. Deletions cut 5 bases from V and 4 bases from J, with 11 bases between. Here the CDR3 DNA reads TGTGCCAGCAGCCCGACGGGAGTCTATGGCTACACCTTC. Encoded protein: CASSPTGVYGYTF.

V usage is TRBV5-8 and J usage is TRBJ1-1; D may be TRBD1 (5 bases). Trimming removed 5 bases at V and 8 bases at J, with 10 bases between. This CDR3 region has 11 residues. Germline lookup yields CDR1 SGHTS and CDR2 YDEGEE. The CDR3 here is CASSREGEAFF. As DNA, the CDR3 is TGTGCCAGCAGTAGGGAGGGGGAAGCTTTCTTT.

The genes are TRBV9 and TRBJ2-1, with 9 bases matching TRBD2. Germline loops: CDR1 SGDLS, CDR2 YYNGEE. J was trimmed by 6 bases and V by 3 bases; bases with no gene match: 7. This CDR3 is 15 amino acids long. CDR3 residues: CASSATGLAGNEQFF. The DNA for the CDR3 is TGTGCCAGCAGCGCGACGGGACTAGCAGGCAATGAGCAGTTCTTC.

The chain carries TRBV29-1 and TRBJ2-3; 11 bases map to TRBD2. In germline, CDR1 is SQVTM, CDR2 ANQGSEA. The CDR3 is 14 residues long. After removal of 7 bases from V and 4 bases from J, the junction contained 7 bases not matched to a gene. The CDR3 protein is CSAPLAGEPDTQYF. The CDR3 bases are TGCAGCGCACCACTAGCGGGGGAGCCAGATACGCAGTATTTT.

CDR3 protein: CAISSRDSVYSPLHF. CDR3 sequence (DNA): TGTGCCATCAGTTCCCGGGACAGCGTGTATTCACCCCTCCACTTT. The chain is built from TRBV10-3 and TRBJ1-6, with 7 bases matching TRBD1. Unmatched junction bases numbered 9, after V lost 5 bases and J lost 8 bases. The CDR3 has 15 amino acids. Germline CDR1 ENHRY, CDR2 SYGVKD.

J is TRBJ2-7 and V is TRBV21-1. TRBV21-1 is a listed pseudogene. The CDR3 length is 14 residues. CDR3: CASSKVQSSYEQYV. CDR3 coding DNA: TGTGCCAGCAGCAAAGTCCAGAGCTCCTACGAGCAGTACGTC.

CDR3 in DNA: TGCGCCAGCAGCTTGGACGGACACAACACCGGGGAGCTGTTTTTT. Translated: CASSLDGHNTGELFF. This chain uses TRBV5-1 with TRBJ2-2; a possible D gene is TRBD1 (5 bases). This CDR3 has 15 amino acids. V was pared by 0 bases and J by 2 bases, with 8 bases between. Germline V gene data show CDR1 as SGHRS and CDR2 as YFSETQ.

The chain joins TRBV14 to TRBJ1-6; D gene ambiguous. Germline V lookup: CDR1 SGHDN, CDR2 FVKESK. The V gene lost 1 base and the J gene lost 4 bases, with 5 bases spanning the gap. The CDR3 is 14 residues long. DNA of the CDR3: TGTGCCAGCAGCCAAGCTACTTATAATTCACCCCTCCACTTT. Translated, it gives CASSQATYNSPLHF.

The chain joins TRBV19 to TRBJ2-2; D possibly corresponds to TRBD1 (5 bases). CDR3 length equals 14 residues. Germline V gene lookup returns CDR1 LNHDA and CDR2 SQIVND (reference sequence). V was clipped by 7 bases and J by 1 base, with 10 bases between them. This CDR3 reads CASITQVNTGELFF. CDR3 coding DNA: TGTGCCAGTATAACACAGGTGAACACCGGGGAGCTGTTTTTT.

CDR3: CASSLANVGPTEAFF. CDR3 in DNA: TGCGCCAGCAGCTTGGCAAACGTGGGCCCCACTGAAGCTTTCTTT. The chain uses TRBV5-1 and TRBJ1-1; D unresolved. V lost 0 bases, J lost 4 bases, and 13 bases lay in between. Germline V gene data show CDR1 as SGHRS and CDR2 as YFSETQ. The CDR3 has 15 amino acids.

The count of this clone is one. V gene TRBV19 combines with J gene TRBJ1-4, with D unresolved. CDR1 LNHDA and CDR2 SQIVND come from the germline V gene (reference sequence). Trimming pared 4 bases from V and 8 bases from J, leaving 8 bases between. This CDR3 is built from 12 residues. CDR3 residues: CASSKIKEKLFF. Here the CDR3 DNA reads TGTGCCAGTAGTAAGATTAAGGAAAAACTGTTTTTT.

The rearrangement links TRBV5-4 to TRBJ2-1, with D possibly TRBD2 on 6 matching bases. This CDR3 is built from 15 residues. Trimming removed 4 bases at V and 6 bases at J, with 17 bases between. Per germline, CDR1 SGHNT and CDR2 YYREEE (reference sequence). The CDR3 loop is CASSQQIGTVNEQFF. The CDR3 region has the DNA TGTGCCAGCAGCCAGCAGATCGGGACTGTCAATGAGCAGTTCTTC.

The CDR3 coding sequence is TGTGCCAGTAGTAAAGAAAACAGCAAAAGAAACTCTGAAGCTTTCTTT. Its protein product is CASSKENSKRNSEAFF. The gene calls are TRBV19 and TRBJ1-1; D not certain. This CDR3 comprises 16 residues. Germline V gives CDR1 LNHDA, CDR2 SQIVND (reference sequence). V lost 4 bases and J lost 6, with 21 bases in between.

This chain connects TRBV7-2 to TRBJ2-5; 11 nucleotides agree with TRBD2. CDR1 is SGHTA, CDR2 FQGNSA, per germline. This CDR3 has 15 residues. V was clipped by 5 bases and J by 5 bases; unmatched bases: 7. The CDR3 DNA follows: TGTGCCAGCAGCAGTAGCGGGGGGGCATGGGAGACCCAGTACTTC. Amino acid sequence: CASSSSGGAWETQYF. The whole variable domain, remainder taken from reference TRBV7-2 and TRBJ2-5, is GAGVSQSPSNKVTEKGKDVELRCDPISGHTALYWYRQSLGQGLEFLIYFQGNSAPDKSGLPSDRFSAERTGGSVSTLTIQRTQQEDSAVYLCASSSSGGAWETQYFGPGTRLLVL.